This TCR beta chain was recorded in a study of T cells in Graves' hyperthyroidism and ophthalmopathy (dated by TCRdb to between 2017 and 2020). Study-wide context: TCR V-J signatures able to tell the groups apart were searched for in a discovery cohort of 95 to 100 patients, of whom roughly 42 had Graves' ophthalmopathy and under 65 had stable Graves' hyperthyroidism. TCR Vbeta CDR3 sequencing of 135 peripheral blood samples (under 45 ophthalmopathy, about 80 hyperthyroidism and about 17 progressor patients) is reported in the paper. In several Graves' hyperthyroidism patients, the study also compared T-cell repertoires from thyroid tissue with T-cell repertoires from blood. The 100 or so discovery patients were randomly split 7:3 into training and test sets. Once sampling was done, hyperthyroidism patients were given methimazole at a starting dose of 30 mg daily, whereas ophthalmopathy patients were given high-dose intravenous methylprednisolone. Prospective prediction of ophthalmopathy was tested in an independent validation cohort consisting of 18 to 20 hyperthyroidism patients and approximately 16 patients who later progressed to ophthalmopathy.

A patient counted as having stable Graves' hyperthyroidism if no progression to ophthalmopathy occurred over 18 months of follow-up. The hyperthyroidism patients were between 18 and 65 years old and newly diagnosed, with a disease duration of less than 2 months. The study excluded patients with uncontrolled infections, other autoimmune diseases, pregnancy or lactation. Diagnoses relied on clinical symptoms, serum thyroxine and TRAb, thyroid ultrasound and orbital computed tomography. Total RNA was extracted with Trizol reagent, and quality was checked on an Agilent 2100 Bioanalyzer. The TCR beta CDR3 regions were amplified from the RNA transcripts. A first-round RT-PCR of the TCR CDR3 used the HTBI primer set with the Qiagen OneStep RT-PCR kit. Libraries were constructed in a second round of multiplex PCR, after which size selection and purification were carried out. Libraries were sequenced paired-end with 100 bp reads on an Illumina HiSeq2000. Processing in the source paper ran as follows. SOAPnuke was used to process the raw data, removing reads that contained adapters or uncalled bases, had a mean Phred below 15, or lacked an exact match to the constant primer or identifier. COPE v1.2.5 was used to merge the high-quality paired reads, and each unique nucleotide sequence was defined as a clonotype. MiTCR v1.1 was used to align clonotypes to the IMGT TRBV, TRBD and TRBJ reference segments. Only V-J combinations with frequency above 0.0001, covering about 99% of repertoires, were analysed. The TCS score was defined as the ratio of F50 (clonal expansion) to E x V (chaos), calculated using BLOSUM62-based TCRdist between CDR3 peptides within each V-J. Welch's t-statistics and random forest reduced 514 V-J features to 10 to 15, which were used in a naive Bayes classifier (R e1071). Thyroid-blood repertoire similarity was quantified with the Morisita-Horn index. TCRdb trimmed public reads at Q25 via fastp, called clones via MiXCR and kept in-frame beta chains. Each entry merges the rows of one CDR3 protein and shows their most common DNA and genes. The V and J calls come from TCRdb's annotation, not from the publication. Here the sample has around 580,000 distinct CDR3 sequences; 46% occur a single time. Of the sample, more than 7.5% is held by the ten largest clones.

What the research found in general, with its limitations: In validation, the model predicted progression to ophthalmopathy with over 60% sensitivity and 72.22% specificity, a median of 6.5 months before onset. Sample size was not statistically predetermined, and blinding of investigators to group allocation was not performed. A model built on a 13 V-J signature distinguished ophthalmopathy from stable hyperthyroidism, reaching 85% to 90% sensitivity and 81.08% specificity in cross-validation and 80%/75% in testing. Most expanded thyroid clonotypes (frequency above 0.001) were also detected in blood, suggesting blood repertoires may reflect thyroid immune responses.

Relative to germline, V is 4 bases shorter and J is 3 bases shorter, with 10 bases between their ends. The CDR3 runs 13 residues from the cysteine to the phenylalanine. Only the CDR3 DNA is retained, 39 bases long and in frame from the first base. CDR1 and CDR2 were assigned from the germline V gene as SGHTA and FQGNSA. This clonotype was observed many times. Its antigen is still unknown. No base-level quality is on record; no much larger clone is a single base apart. The rearrangement joined TRBV7-2 to TRBJ2-7; D gene: possibly TRBD2, on 6 matching bases. Source material: peripheral blood or thyroid tissue (not recorded which). The receptor's source is a woman aged 18-29 years with Graves' hyperthyroidism. The DNA sequence is as follows: TGTGCCAGCAGCTCGGGACTTTACTACGAGCAGTACTTC. This translates into CASSSGLYYEQYF.